These T cell receptor beta chains were read from a single sample in a study of shared clonotypes between healthy human individuals. This table comes from immunoSEQ multiplex PCR, and its TCRdb copy is limited to in-frame clones, with some not included. The table lists over a million clones, roughly 97% of them singletons. Sample: naive CD4+ T cells sorted from blood. These receptors all stem from a man younger than 45 in good health. Each CDR3 is given with its conserved first and last residue. D genes are given only for firm matches. Clone size is stated in some rows and not others, as once, few, many or a class when expanded.

V gene	clone size	D gene	J gene	CDR3 protein	CDR3 DNA
TRBV19	.	.	TRBJ2-7	CASSIAHLTPSHEQYF	TGTGCCAGTAGTATAGCCCACCTTACACCCTCCCACGAGCAGTACTTC
TRBV9	once	.	TRBJ1-1	CASSVVGQNTEAFF	TGTGCCAGCAGCGTAGTGGGACAGAACACTGAAGCTTTCTTT
TRBV28	.	TRBD2	TRBJ2-3	CASARWAGGERTSFDGTGTDTQYF	TGTGCCAGCGCACGGTGGGCGGGAGGAGAGAGGACTAGCTTCGATGGGACTGGCACAGATACGCAGTATTTT
TRBV11-2	.	.	TRBJ2-3	CASTRTTGTDTQYF	TGTGCCAGCACCAGAACGACAGGCACAGATACGCAGTATTTT
TRBV9	.	.	TRBJ2-1	CASSKGSSYNEQFF	TGTGCCAGCAGCAAAGGTAGCTCCTACAATGAGCAGTTCTTC
TRBV5-4	.	TRBD2	TRBJ2-1	CASSPPGLAGNEQFF	TGTGCCAGCAGCCCGCCGGGACTAGCGGGAAATGAGCAGTTCTTC
TRBV7-8	once	.	TRBJ1-4	CASSLVGPRGEKLFF	TGTGCCAGCAGCTTAGTGGGCCCACGAGGGGAAAAACTGTTTTTT
TRBV27	.	TRBD2	TRBJ2-7	CASLPSSGLAGGYEQYF	TGTGCCAGCCTCCCCTCCTCTGGACTAGCGGGAGGGTACGAGCAGTACTTC
TRBV9	once	.	TRBJ2-1	CASSPNLAYQEQFF	TGTGCCAGCAGCCCCAATCTGGCATATCAAGAGCAGTTCTTC
TRBV28	.	.	TRBJ1-4	CASSGTGGLFF	TGTGCCAGCAGTGGTACCGGGGGACTGTTTTTT
TRBV9	.	.	TRBJ1-1	CASSGMTGTEAFF	TGTGCCAGCAGCGGAATGACAGGCACTGAAGCTTTCTTT
TRBV29-1	.	.	TRBJ1-5	CSVSFHSGPHQPQHF	TGCAGCGTTTCGTTCCATTCGGGGCCCCATCAGCCCCAGCATTTT
TRBV5-1	.	.	TRBJ2-6	CASSYAMGSGANVLTF	TGCGCCAGCAGCTACGCGATGGGGTCTGGGGCCAACGTCCTGACTTTC
TRBV27	.	TRBD2	TRBJ2-1	CASRRDSGGLYNEQFF	TGTGCCAGCCGGCGGGATAGCGGGGGCCTCTACAATGAGCAGTTCTTC
TRBV5-1	.	TRBD2	TRBJ2-5	CASSFGLAGVSETQYF	TGCGCCAGCAGCTTCGGACTAGCGGGAGTTTCGGAGACCCAGTACTTC
TRBV19	.	.	TRBJ1-2	CASTLTTSFRINYGYTF	TGTGCCAGTACCCTCACGACTTCGTTCCGAATTAACTATGGCTACACCTTC
TRBV5-4	.	.	TRBJ2-3	CASSLKMIDTDTQYF	TGTGCCAGCAGCTTGAAGATGATAGACACAGATACGCAGTATTTT
TRBV7-9	.	.	TRBJ1-3	CASSLAVTASGNTIYF	TGTGCCAGCAGCTTAGCCGTTACAGCTTCTGGAAACACCATATATTTT
TRBV9	.	.	TRBJ2-5	CASSVGTTPRETQYF	TGTGCCAGCAGCGTAGGGACTACCCCCAGAGAGACCCAGTACTTC
TRBV7-9	.	TRBD2	TRBJ2-3	CASSLVSLAGCLYF	TGTGCCAGCAGCTTAGTGAGTCTAGCGGGGTGCTTGTATTTT